One and the same sample provided the 12 T cell receptor beta chains below, sequenced in a study of molecular identifiers for immune sequencing clone quantification. TCRdb re-derived calls from the PCR reads in MiXCR, one entry per CDR3 protein. This sample carries about 320,000 distinct CDR3 sequences, under 25% of them seen once, and the ten largest clones take around 0.74%. Sequenced sample: naive CD8+ T cells from blood, with Jurkat cell RNA spiked in. As to subset: FACS-sorted CD8+CD4-CCR7+CD45RA+ naive T cells. All receptors derive from a human donor in good health. Some libraries in this study had Jurkat cell RNA spiked in.

Of note for this clonotype: A much more abundant neighbour one base away suggests this may be a read error. The chain has TRBV7-9 and TRBJ2-7; TRBD1 matches 10 bases. Germline values: CDR1 SEHNR, CDR2 FQNEAQ (reference sequence). The CDR3 sequence is 13 residues long. The CDR3 reads CASSWDRGYKQYF. The DNA of the CDR3 is TGTGCCAGCAGTTGGGACAGGGGCTACAAGCAGTACTTC. The full variable domain, its missing parts supplied by reference TRBV7-9 and TRBJ2-7, is DTGVSQNPRHKITKRGQNVTFRCDPISEHNRLYWYRQTLGQGPEFLTYFQNEAQLEKSRLLSDRFSAERPKGSFSTLEIQRTEQGDSAMYLCASSWDRGYKQYFGPGTRLTVT.

This chain joins TRBV6-5 and TRBJ2-1, with D possibly TRBD2 on 5 matching bases. Trimming took off 5 bases at V and 7 bases at J, with 12 bases between the two ends. The CDR3 has 13 amino acids. Looked up from germline, CDR1 is MNHEY and CDR2 is SVGAGI. The DNA of the CDR3 is TGTGCCAGCAGTCCCACGACGGGGAATGAGCAGTTCTTC. As protein: CASSPTTGNEQFF.

This chain connects TRBV10-3 to TRBJ2-7; D possibly corresponds to TRBD2 (6 bases). Trimming pared 6 bases from V and 2 bases from J, leaving 11 bases between. CDR1 ENHRY and CDR2 SYGVKD come from the germline V gene. CDR3 length: 13 residues. The CDR3 protein is CAIRDGGAYEQYF. In DNA, the CDR3 is TGTGCCATCAGGGACGGGGGTGCCTACGAGCAGTACTTC.

This clonotype was observed a few times. A much larger clone lies a single base off, so this may be a read error. J is TRBJ2-4 and V is TRBV7-8; D call uncertain. Germline V CDR1 and CDR2: SGHVS, FQNEAQ. This CDR3 is built from 12 residues. The CDR3, as DNA: TGTGTCAGCAGCTTAAGCAAAAACATTCAGTACTTC. This sequence encodes CVSSLSKNIQYF.

This clonotype was counted many times. The rearrangement links TRBV2 to TRBJ2-7; tentative D call: TRBD2 (5 bases). Germline V gene lookup returns CDR1 SNHLY and CDR2 FYNNEI. CDR3 size: 10 residues. Between the trimmed V and J ends, which lost 7 bases and 7 bases, there was a span of 8 bases. The CDR3 protein is CASKSGEQYF. CDR3 bases: TGTGCCAGCAAATCGGGGGAGCAGTACTTC.

This clonotype was seen a few times. This chain uses TRBV27 with TRBJ1-5; 8 bases match TRBD1. Germline V gene data show CDR1 as MNHEY and CDR2 as SMNVEV (reference sequence). The CDR3 extends over 16 amino acids. With 2 bases clipped from V and 2 bases from J, the junction kept 5 bases outside the gene matches. The CDR3 here is CASSLVGQGGNQPQHF. CDR3 nucleotides: TGTGCCAGCAGTTTAGTAGGACAGGGTGGCAATCAGCCCCAGCATTTT.

This clonotype occurred a few times. Just one base apart from a much larger clone, this may be a read error. This chain links TRBV7-2 with TRBJ2-3, with 13 positions matching TRBD2. The CDR3 spans 15 residues. CDR1 is SGHTA, CDR2 FQGNSA, per germline. J gave up 4 bases and V 11 bases, and 9 bases lay outside the gene matches. CDR3 loop: CASTGLAGAPDTQYF. The CDR3 region has the DNA TGTGCCTCCACAGGACTAGCGGGAGCTCCAGATACGCAGTATTTT.

The chain employs TRBV19 and TRBJ1-6; 12 nucleotides agree with TRBD1. J lost 10 bases, V lost 3 bases, and 4 bases had no gene match. The CDR3 runs to 15 residues. Germline V gene data show CDR1 as LNHDA and CDR2 as SQIVND (reference sequence). The CDR3 is CASSIGDRGRSPLHF. CDR3 in DNA: TGTGCCAGTAGTATCGGGGACAGGGGGCGATCACCCCTCCACTTT.

As for this clonotype: One end of the junction varies from germline; a read error may be responsible. The chain recombines TRBV9 with TRBJ2-3; D gene ambiguous. This CDR3 has 12 residues. Germline V gene lookup returns CDR1 SGDLS and CDR2 YYNGEE. As DNA, the CDR3 is TGTGCCTGCAGCATCTACTCAGATACGCAGTATTTT. Its translation is CACSIYSDTQYF.

The chain uses TRBV6-2 or TRBV6-3 and TRBJ2-2, with D tentatively TRBD2 (7 bases). CDR3 length: 15 residues. V gave up 6 bases and J gave up 6 bases, with 17 bases separating them. Looked up from germline, CDR1 is MNHEY and CDR2 is SVGEGT. CDR3 nucleotide sequence: TGTGCCAGCAGCCCTGGGGGGGGCCGGTCCGGGGAGCTGTTTTTT. Protein product: CASSPGGGRSGELFF.

This clonotype was observed many times. V usage is TRBV29-1 and J usage is TRBJ2-5, with TRBD1 matching over 9 bases. The CDR3 loop spans 14 amino acids. Trimming at V came to 5 bases and at J to 5 bases, leaving 9 bases not matched to a gene. Germline V gene sequence: CDR1 SQVTM, CDR2 ANQGSEA. The CDR3, as DNA: TGCAGCGTTCCAGGGACAGGGACTGTGGAGACCCAGTACTTC. This translates into CSVPGTGTVETQYF.

The chain employs TRBV30 and TRBJ2-1, with a weak D call TRBD2 (5 bases). In germline, CDR1 is GTSNPN, CDR2 SVGIG (reference sequence). The CDR3 spans 14 residues. The V end lost 2 bases, the J end lost 3 bases, and 11 bases lay between the germline ends. The CDR3 region is CAWSSEGYYNEQFF. The CDR3 coding sequence is TGTGCCTGGAGTTCTGAGGGTTACTACAATGAGCAGTTCTTC.